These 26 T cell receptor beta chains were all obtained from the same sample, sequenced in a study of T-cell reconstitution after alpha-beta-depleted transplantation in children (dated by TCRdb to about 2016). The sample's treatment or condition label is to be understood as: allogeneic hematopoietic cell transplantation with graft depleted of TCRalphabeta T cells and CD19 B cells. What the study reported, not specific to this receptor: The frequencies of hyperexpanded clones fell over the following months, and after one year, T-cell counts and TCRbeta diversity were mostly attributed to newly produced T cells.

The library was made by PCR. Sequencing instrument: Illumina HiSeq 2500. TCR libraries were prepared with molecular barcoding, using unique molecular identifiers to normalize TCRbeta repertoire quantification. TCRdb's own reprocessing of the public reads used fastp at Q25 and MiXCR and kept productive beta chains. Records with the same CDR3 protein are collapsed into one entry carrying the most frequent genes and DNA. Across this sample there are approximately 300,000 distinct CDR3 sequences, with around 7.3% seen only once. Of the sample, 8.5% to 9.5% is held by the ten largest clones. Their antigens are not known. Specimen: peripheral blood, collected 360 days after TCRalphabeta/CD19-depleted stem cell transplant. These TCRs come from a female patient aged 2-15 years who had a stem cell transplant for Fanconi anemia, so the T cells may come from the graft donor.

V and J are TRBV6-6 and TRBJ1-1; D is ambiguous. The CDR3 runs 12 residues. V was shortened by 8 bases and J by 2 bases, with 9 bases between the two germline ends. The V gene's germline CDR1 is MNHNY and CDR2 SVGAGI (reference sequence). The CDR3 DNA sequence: TGTGCCAGCGAAGAGGGTAACACTGAAGCTTTCTTT. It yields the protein CASEEGNTEAFF.

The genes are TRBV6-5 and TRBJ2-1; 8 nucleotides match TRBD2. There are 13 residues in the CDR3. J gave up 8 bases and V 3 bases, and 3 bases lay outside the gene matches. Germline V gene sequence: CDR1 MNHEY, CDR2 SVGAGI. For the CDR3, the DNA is TGTGCCAGCAGTTATAGCGGGGTCGATGAGCAGTTCTTC. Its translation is CASSYSGVDEQFF.

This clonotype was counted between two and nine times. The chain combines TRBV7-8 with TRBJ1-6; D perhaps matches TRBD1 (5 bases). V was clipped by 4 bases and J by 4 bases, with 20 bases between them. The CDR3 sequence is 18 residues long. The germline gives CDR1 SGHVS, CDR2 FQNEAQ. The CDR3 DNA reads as TGTGCCAGCAGCTCAGGGACCGAACCGAGACCATATAATTCACCCCTCCACTTT. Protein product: CASSSGTEPRPYNSPLHF.

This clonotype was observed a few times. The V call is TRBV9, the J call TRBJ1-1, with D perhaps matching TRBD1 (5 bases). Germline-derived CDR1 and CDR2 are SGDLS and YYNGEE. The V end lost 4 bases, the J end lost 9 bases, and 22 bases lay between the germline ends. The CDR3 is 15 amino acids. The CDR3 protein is CASSRYRWKSEKAFF. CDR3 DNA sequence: TGTGCCAGCAGCAGATACAGGTGGAAGAGCGAAAAAGCTTTCTTT.

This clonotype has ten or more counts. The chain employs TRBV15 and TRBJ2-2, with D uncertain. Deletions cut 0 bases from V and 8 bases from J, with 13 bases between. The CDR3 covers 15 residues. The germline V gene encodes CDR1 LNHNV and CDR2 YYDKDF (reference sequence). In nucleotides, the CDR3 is TGTGCCACCAGCAGAGATCCGGTTCTGAAGGGGGAGCTGTTTTTT. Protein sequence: CATSRDPVLKGELFF.

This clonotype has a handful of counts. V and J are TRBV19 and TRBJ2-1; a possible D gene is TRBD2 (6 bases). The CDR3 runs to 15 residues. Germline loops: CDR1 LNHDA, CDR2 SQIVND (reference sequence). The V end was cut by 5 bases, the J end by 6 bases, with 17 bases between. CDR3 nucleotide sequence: TGTGCCAGTAGTTGGAGGGCGGGGCAGTTCAATGAGCAGTTCTTC. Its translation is CASSWRAGQFNEQFF.

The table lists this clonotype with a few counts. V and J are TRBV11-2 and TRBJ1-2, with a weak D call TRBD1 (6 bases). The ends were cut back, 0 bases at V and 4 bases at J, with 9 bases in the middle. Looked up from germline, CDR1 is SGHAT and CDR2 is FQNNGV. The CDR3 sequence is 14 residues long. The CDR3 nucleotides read TGTGCCAGCAGCTTAGAGGGGGGGCTCTATGGCTACACCTTC. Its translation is CASSLEGGLYGYTF.

The CDR3 nucleotides read TGTGCCAGCAGTTACGAGGTCGGACTAGCGGGGGGGGGCACAGATACGCAGTATTTT. Its translation: CASSYEVGLAGGGTDTQYF. The V call is TRBV6-5, the J call TRBJ2-3; 15 bases map to TRBD2. Trimming removed 2 bases from V and 1 base from J; junction bases left unmatched: 7. CDR3 length equals 19 residues. Germline V gene data show CDR1 as MNHEY and CDR2 as SVGAGI.

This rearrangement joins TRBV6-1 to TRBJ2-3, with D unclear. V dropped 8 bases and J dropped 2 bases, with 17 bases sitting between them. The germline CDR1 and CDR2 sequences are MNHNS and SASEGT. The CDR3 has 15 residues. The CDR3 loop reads CASWFRKPNTDTQYF. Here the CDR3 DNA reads TGTGCCAGCTGGTTCCGCAAACCCAACACAGATACGCAGTATTTT.

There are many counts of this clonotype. The CDR3 region is CATSSTGDPNEKLFF. The CDR3 nucleotides are TGTGCCACCAGCAGTACAGGAGATCCTAATGAAAAACTGTTTTTT. The rearrangement joins TRBV15 to TRBJ1-4; TRBD1 is a possible D gene (5 bases). V lost 3 bases and J lost 3, with 11 bases in between. Germline values: CDR1 LNHNV, CDR2 YYDKDF (reference sequence). The CDR3 spans 15 residues.

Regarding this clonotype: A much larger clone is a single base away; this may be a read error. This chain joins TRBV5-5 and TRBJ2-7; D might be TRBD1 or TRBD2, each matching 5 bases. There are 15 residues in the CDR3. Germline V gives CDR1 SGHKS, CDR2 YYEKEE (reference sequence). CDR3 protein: CASSLVRGRIYEQCF. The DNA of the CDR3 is TGTGCCAGCAGCTTGGTAAGGGGACGAATCTACGAGCAGTGCTTC.

This chain's CDR3 is CASSYSAGSYEQYV. The CDR3 DNA is TGTGCCAGCAGTTACTCGGCCGGCTCCTACGAGCAGTACGTC. The chain recombines TRBV6-2 or TRBV6-3 with TRBJ2-7, with D unresolved. This CDR3 contains 14 residues. Germline CDR1 is MNHEY and CDR2 is SVGEGT. V lost 0 bases, J lost 0 bases, and 6 bases lay in between.

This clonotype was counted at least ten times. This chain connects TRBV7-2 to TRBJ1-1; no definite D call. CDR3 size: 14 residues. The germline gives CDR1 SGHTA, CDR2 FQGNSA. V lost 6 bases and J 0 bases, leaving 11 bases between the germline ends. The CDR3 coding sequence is TGTGCCAGCAGTCATAATCTTATGAACACTGAAGCTTTCTTT. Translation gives CASSHNLMNTEAFF.

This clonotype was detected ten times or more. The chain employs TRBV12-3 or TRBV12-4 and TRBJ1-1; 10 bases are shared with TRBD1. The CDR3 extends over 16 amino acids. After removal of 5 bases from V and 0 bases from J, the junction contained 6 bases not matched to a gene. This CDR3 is CASSLGTGVMNTEAFF. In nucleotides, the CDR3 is TGTGCCAGCAGTCTCGGGACAGGGGTTATGAACACTGAAGCTTTCTTT.

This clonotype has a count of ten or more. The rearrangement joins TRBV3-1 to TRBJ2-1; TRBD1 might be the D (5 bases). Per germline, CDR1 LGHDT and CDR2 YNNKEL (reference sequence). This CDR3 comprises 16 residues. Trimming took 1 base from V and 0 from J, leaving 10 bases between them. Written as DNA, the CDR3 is TGTGCCAGCAGCCAAGTTCTAGGGGTCTCCTACAATGAGCAGTTCTTC. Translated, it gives CASSQVLGVSYNEQFF.

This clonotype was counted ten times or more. CDR3 DNA: TGCGCCAGCAGCTCCCCCACAGCGGTTGCATCACAAGAGACCCAGTACTTC. This encodes CASSSPTAVASQETQYF. The chain has TRBV5-1 and TRBJ2-5; D is possibly TRBD2 (5 bases). The CDR3 contains 17 residues. Trimming cost V 3 bases and J 2 bases, with 20 bases left between them. Germline loops: CDR1 SGHRS, CDR2 YFSETQ.

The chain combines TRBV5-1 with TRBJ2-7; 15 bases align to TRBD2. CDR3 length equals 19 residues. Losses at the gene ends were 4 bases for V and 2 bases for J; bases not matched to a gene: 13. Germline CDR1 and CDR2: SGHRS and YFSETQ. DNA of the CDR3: TGCGCCAGCAGCCAATACATGGGACTAGCGGGAGGCCAGACCTACGAGCAGTACTTC. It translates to CASSQYMGLAGGQTYEQYF. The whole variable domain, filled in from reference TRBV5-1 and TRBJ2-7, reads KAGVTQTPRYLIKTRGQQVTLSCSPISGHRSVSWYQQTPGQGLQFLFEYFSETQRNKGNFPGRFSGRQFSNSRSEMNVSTLELGDSALYLCASSQYMGLAGGQTYEQYFGPGTRLTVT.

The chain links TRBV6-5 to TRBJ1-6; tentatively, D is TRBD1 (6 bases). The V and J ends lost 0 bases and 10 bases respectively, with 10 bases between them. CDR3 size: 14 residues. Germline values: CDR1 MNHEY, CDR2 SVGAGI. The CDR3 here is CASSYSAGDSPLHF. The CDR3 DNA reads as TGTGCCAGCAGTTACTCGGCAGGGGACTCACCCCTCCACTTT.

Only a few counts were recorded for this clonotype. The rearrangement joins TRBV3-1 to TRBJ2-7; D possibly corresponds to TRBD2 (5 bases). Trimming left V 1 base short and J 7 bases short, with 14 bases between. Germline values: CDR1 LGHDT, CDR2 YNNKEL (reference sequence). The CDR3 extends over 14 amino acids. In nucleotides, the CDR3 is TGTGCCAGCAGCCAAGCCCTAGCTGCTGAGGAGCAGTACTTC. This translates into CASSQALAAEEQYF.

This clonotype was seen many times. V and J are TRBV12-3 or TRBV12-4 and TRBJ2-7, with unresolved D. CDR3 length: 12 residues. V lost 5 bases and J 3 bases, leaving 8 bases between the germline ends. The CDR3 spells CASSPTLYEQYV. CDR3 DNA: TGTGCCAGCAGTCCGACCCTCTACGAGCAGTACGTC.

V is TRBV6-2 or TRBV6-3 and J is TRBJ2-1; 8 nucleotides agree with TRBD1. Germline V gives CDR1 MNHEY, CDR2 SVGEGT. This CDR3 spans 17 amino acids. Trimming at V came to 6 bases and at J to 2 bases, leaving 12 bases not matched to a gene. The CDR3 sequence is CASRSTRGLGTYNEQFF. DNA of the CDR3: TGTGCCAGCAGAAGTACCAGGGGGCTGGGGACCTACAATGAGCAGTTCTTC.

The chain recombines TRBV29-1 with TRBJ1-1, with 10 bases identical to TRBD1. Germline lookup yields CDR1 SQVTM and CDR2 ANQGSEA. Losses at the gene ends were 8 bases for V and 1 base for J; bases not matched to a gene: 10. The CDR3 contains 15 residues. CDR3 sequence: CSYRPGQGRNTEAFF. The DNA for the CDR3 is TGCAGCTACCGACCGGGACAGGGGCGGAACACTGAAGCTTTCTTT.

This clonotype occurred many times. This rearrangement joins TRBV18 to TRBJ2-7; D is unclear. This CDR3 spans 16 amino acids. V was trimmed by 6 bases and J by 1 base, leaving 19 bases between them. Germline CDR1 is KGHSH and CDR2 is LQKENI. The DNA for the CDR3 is TGTGCCAGCTCCACACTACCCCATGATTATTCCTACGAGCAGTACTTC. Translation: CASSTLPHDYSYEQYF.

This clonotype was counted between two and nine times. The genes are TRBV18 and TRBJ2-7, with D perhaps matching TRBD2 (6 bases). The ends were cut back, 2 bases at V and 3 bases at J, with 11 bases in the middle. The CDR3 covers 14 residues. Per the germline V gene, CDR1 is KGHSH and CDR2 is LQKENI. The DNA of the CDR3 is TGTGCCAGCTCACCATCCGGGGGTGGCTACGAGCAGTACTTC. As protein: CASSPSGGGYEQYF.

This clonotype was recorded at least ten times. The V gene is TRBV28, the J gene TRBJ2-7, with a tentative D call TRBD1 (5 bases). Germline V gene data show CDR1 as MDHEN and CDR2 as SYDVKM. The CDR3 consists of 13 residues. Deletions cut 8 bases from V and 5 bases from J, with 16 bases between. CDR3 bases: TGTGCCAGCGGCTCCCAGGGTTCGGACGAGCAGTACGTC. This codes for CASGSQGSDEQYV.

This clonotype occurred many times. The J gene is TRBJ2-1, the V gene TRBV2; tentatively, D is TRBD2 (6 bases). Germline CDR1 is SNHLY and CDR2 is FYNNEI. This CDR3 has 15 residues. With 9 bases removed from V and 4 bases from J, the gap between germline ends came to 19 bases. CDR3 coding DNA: TGTGCCAGTTTATTTTTAGGGACTCAATACAATGAGCAGTTCTTC. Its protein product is CASLFLGTQYNEQFF.